This T cell receptor beta chain is drawn from a study of Graves' ophthalmopathy and Graves' hyperthyroidism. In this sample, this clonotype turned up many times. Researchers took RNA transcripts and amplified TCR beta CDR3 regions from them. The workflow started with a first-round RT-PCR run with HTBI primers and then moved on to a second-round multiplex PCR. One entry per CDR3 protein, called by TCRdb with MiXCR from the multiplex PCR reads. The repertoire holds more than 550,000 distinct CDR3 sequences, with about 38% as singletons. The CDR3 is made up of 11 amino acids. The germline V gene has CDR1 SGHTA and CDR2 FQGNSA. V lost 5 bases and J lost 4, with 5 bases in between.

Sequencing input: peripheral blood. The chain couples TRBV7-2 to TRBJ2-5; D gene uncertain. The TCR comes from an adult man with Graves' ophthalmopathy. The CDR3 sequence: CASSQTETQYF. The CDR3 DNA follows: TGTGCCAGCAGCCAAACAGAGACCCAGTACTTC.